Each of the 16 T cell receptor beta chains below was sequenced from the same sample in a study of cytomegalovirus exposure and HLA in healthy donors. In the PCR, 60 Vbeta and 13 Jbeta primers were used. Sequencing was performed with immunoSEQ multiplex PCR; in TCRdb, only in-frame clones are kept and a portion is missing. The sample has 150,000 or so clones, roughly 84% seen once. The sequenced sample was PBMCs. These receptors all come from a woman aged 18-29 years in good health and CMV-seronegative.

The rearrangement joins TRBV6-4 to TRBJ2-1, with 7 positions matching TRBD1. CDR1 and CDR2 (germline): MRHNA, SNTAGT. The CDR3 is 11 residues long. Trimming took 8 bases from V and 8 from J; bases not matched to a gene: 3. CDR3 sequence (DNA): TGTGCCAGCCGAGGGGGCGATGAGCAGTTCTTC. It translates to CASRGGDEQFF.

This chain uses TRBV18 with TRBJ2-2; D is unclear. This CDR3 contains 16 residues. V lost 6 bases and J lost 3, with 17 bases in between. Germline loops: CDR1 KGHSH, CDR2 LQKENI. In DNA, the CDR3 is TGTGCCAGCTCCTACTTTATTGAGTTGGACACCGGGGAGCTGTTTTTT. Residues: CASSYFIELDTGELFF.

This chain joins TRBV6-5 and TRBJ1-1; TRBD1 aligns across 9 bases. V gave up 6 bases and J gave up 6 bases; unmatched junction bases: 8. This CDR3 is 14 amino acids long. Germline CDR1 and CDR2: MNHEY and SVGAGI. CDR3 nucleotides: TGTGCCAGCAGGGGGGACAGGGTTAGTCCTGAAGCTTTCTTT. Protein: CASRGDRVSPEAFF.

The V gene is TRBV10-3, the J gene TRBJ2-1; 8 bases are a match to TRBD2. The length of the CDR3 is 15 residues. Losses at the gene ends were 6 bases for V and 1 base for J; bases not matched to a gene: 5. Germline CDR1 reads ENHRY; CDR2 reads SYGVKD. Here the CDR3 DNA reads TGTGCCATCAGCGATAGCGGGGCTTCCTACAATGAGCAGTTCTTC. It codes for CAISDSGASYNEQFF.

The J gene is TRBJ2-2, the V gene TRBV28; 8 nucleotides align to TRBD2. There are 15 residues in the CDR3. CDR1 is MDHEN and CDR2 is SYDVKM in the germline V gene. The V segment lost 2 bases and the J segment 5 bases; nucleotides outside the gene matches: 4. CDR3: CASSLIGRGTGELFF. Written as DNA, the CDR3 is TGTGCCAGCAGTTTAATCGGGAGGGGGACCGGGGAGCTGTTTTTT.

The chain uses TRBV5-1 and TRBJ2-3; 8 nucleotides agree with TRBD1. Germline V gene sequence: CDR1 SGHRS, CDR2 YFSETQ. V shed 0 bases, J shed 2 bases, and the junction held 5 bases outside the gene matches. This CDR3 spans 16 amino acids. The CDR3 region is CASSLGTGSDTDTQYF. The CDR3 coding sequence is TGCGCCAGCAGCTTGGGGACAGGGTCAGACACAGATACGCAGTATTTT. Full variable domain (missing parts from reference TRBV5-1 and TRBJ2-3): KAGVTQTPRYLIKTRGQQVTLSCSPISGHRSVSWYQQTPGQGLQFLFEYFSETQRNKGNFPGRFSGRQFSNSRSEMNVSTLELGDSALYLCASSLGTGSDTDTQYFGPGTRLTVL.

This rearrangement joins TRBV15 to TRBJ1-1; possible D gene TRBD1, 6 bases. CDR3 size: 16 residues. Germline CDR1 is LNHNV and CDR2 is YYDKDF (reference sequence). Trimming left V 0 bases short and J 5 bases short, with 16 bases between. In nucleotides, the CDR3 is TGTGCCACCAGCAGAGATCTTGGGGGGGCGCCGACTGAAGCTTTCTTT. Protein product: CATSRDLGGAPTEAFF.

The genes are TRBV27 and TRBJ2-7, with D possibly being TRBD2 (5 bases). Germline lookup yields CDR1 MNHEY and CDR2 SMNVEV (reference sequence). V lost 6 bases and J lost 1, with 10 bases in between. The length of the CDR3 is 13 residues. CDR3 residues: CASSFGKSYEQYF. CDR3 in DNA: TGTGCCAGCAGCTTCGGGAAATCCTACGAGCAGTACTTC.

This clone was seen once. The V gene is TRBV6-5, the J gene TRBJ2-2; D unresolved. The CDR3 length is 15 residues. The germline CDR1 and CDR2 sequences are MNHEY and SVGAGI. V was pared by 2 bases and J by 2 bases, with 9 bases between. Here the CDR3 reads CASSYRVDNTGELFF. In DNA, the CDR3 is TGTGCCAGCAGTTACCGAGTAGATAACACCGGGGAGCTGTTTTTT.

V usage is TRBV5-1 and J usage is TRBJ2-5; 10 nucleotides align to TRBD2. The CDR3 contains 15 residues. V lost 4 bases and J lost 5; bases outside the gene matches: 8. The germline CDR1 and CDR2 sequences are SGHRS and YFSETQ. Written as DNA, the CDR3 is TGCGCCAGCAGCCTCATTCCGGGACTAGCGGAGACCCAGTACTTC. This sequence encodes CASSLIPGLAETQYF.

CDR3 protein: CASSPPRQPYEQYF. The CDR3 nucleotides are TGTGCCAGCAGTCCGCCGCGCCAACCCTACGAGCAGTACTTC. This chain connects TRBV27 to TRBJ2-7; no reliable D call. V was clipped by 5 bases and J by 2 bases, with 13 bases between them. The germline CDR1 and CDR2 sequences are MNHEY and SMNVEV (reference sequence). The CDR3 runs to 14 residues.

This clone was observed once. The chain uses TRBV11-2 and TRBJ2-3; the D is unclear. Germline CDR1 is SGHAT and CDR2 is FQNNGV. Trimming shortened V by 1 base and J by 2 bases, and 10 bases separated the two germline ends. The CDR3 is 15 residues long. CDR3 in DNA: TGTGCCAGCAGCTTAGGGGCCACCAACACAGATACGCAGTATTTT. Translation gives CASSLGATNTDTQYF.

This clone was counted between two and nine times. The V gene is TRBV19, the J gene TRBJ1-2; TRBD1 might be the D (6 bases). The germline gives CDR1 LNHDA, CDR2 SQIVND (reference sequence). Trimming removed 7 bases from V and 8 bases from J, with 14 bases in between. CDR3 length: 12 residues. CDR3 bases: TGTGCCAGTAAAGTTCCAGGGGCCGGCTACACCTTC. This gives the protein CASKVPGAGYTF.

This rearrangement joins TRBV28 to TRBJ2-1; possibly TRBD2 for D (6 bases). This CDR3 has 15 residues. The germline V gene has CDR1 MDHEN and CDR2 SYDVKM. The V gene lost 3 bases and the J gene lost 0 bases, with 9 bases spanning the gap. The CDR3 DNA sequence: TGTGCCAGCAGTTTTAGCGGCCCCTCCTACAATGAGCAGTTCTTC. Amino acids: CASSFSGPSYNEQFF.

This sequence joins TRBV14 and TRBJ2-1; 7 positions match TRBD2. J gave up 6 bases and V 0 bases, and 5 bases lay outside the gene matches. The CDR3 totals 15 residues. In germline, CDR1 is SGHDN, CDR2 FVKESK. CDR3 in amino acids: CASSQDGGVVNEQFF. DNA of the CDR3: TGTGCCAGCAGCCAAGATGGGGGGGTGGTCAATGAGCAGTTCTTC.

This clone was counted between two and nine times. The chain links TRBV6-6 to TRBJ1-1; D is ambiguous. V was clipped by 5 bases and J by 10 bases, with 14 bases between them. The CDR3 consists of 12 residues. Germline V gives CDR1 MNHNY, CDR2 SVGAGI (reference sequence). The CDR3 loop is CASSPYKGGAFF. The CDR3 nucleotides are TGTGCCAGCAGTCCATACAAAGGCGGAGCTTTCTTT.